This TCR beta chain was found in a study of PD-1 blockade in classical Hodgkin lymphoma (dated by TCRdb to the early 2020s). As for the study more broadly: Nivolumab dosing was 3 mg/kg intravenously every 2 weeks, continuing until either disease progression or unacceptable toxicity. A peripheral blood immune signature of response to PD-1 blockade in classical Hodgkin lymphoma was defined using TCR beta sequencing and CyTOF. General study outcomes and caveats: CD4+ but not CD8+ TCR diversity rose significantly by C4D1 (p=0.0027 vs p=0.16), most apparent in complete responders (p=0.02). Baseline diversity similar to that of newly diagnosed patients was observed in trial patients achieving complete response, whereas significantly lower diversity was observed in partial responders and progressors. The study was limited to a single clinical trial cohort, and causes of repertoire differences, possibly disease activity or prior therapy, remained undefined. Diversity was lower in patients who began nivolumab less than 1 year after ASCT, so these patients were left out of later analyses to avoid confounding by immune reconstitution. Baseline TCR diversity was reported to be lower in newly diagnosed patients than in healthy donors and to be lower still in relapsed/refractory patients.

The time point label of this sample denotes: cycle 1 day 1 (C1D1), immediately before nivolumab initiation. Every trial patient had relapsed following autologous stem cell transplantation, and prior brentuximab vedotin exposure was what differed among cohorts A, B and C. A Miltenyi CD4+ T cell isolation kit was used for magnetic negative selection to purify CD4+ T cells from thawed PBMCs. The trial cohort included some 53 patients with relapsed/refractory classical Hodgkin lymphoma, and each patient had a best overall response of complete response, partial response or progressive disease. Trial patients were treated with single-agent nivolumab in the multi-cohort phase II CheckMate 205 trial. An independent review committee assessed best overall response by applying the 2007 International Working Group response criteria. Trial PBMCs were collected immediately before nivolumab initiation (C1D1) and during therapy at cycle 2 day 1 and cycle 4 day 1. After peripheral blood was drawn into 8 mL Vacutainer Cell Preparation Tubes, PBMCs were isolated by centrifugation and then cryopreserved. Purified CD4+ and CD8+ fractions were prepared only for cases with an additional available PBMC sample. Magnetically labelled cells were depleted on LS columns in a quadroMACS separator, and the flow-through was collected as the purified fraction.

The cysteine opens and the phenylalanine closes a CDR3 of 13 amino acids. This entry keeps only the CDR3 DNA: 39 bases, framed from base 1. V and J are truncated by 9 bases and 4 bases respectively, leaving an intervening sequence of 13 bases. The germline V gene (reference sequence) yields LNHDA for CDR1 and SQIVND for CDR2. Worth noting for this clone: There is no known antigen for this receptor. Base quality data are lacking; no much larger clone is found one base away.

The Qiagen DNeasy kit was used to extract genomic DNA both from unsorted PBMCs and from the negatively selected CD4+ and CD8+ fractions. TCR beta CDR3 regions were subjected to amplification by immunoSEQ multiplex PCR with primers that anneal to V and J segments. A synthetic immune receptor repertoire was used to minimize amplification bias, and any remaining bias was removed computationally after sequencing. As for the authors' bioinformatics: Custom Python scripts were used to quantify repertoire diversity as the Shannon entropy index. Unsorted, CD4+ and CD8+ repertoires were examined separately, except in combined analyses, for which CD4+ and CD8+ sequences were merged in silico. A clone counted as expanded when the clone's frequency after treatment rose at least 2-fold relative to C1D1, and clones undetected at baseline were given a pseudocount of 0.5. Singleton clones were defined as clones with 0 or 1 copy at C1D1, and non-singleton clones were defined as clones with 2 or more copies. Clones expanded in unsorted samples were assigned a CD4+, CD8+ or unknown annotation through matching of protein sequences in sorted samples from the same patient. Wilcoxon tests were applied to paired samples to test diversity changes from C1D1 to C4D1. The table was pulled from immuneACCESS by TCRdb, which kept in-frame rearrangements only. Such tables lose some clones; where checked, under half of the loss comes from unresolved V genes, and the rest has no known cause. That table supplies the V and J calls and clone size; D and trimming were determined from the DNA. This sample comprises around 36,000 clones, 90% of them detected only once. Roughly 0.23% of the sample is taken by the ten largest.

This sequence uses TRBV19 and TRBJ2-1, with no reliable assignment of the D segment. This clonotype was sampled from a human donor with classical Hodgkin lymphoma. The sample was CD4+ T cells from blood, taken at baseline. CDR3 region: CASDNGVYNEQFF. In nucleotides, the sequence is TGTGCCAGCGACAATGGGGTTTACAATGAGCAGTTCTTC. The CDR3 plus the reference TRBV19 and TRBJ2-1 genes for the other parts give the full variable domain: DGGITQSPKYLFRKEGQNVTLSCEQNLNHDAMYWYRQDPGQGLRLIYYSQIVNDFQKGDIAEGYSVSREKKESFPLTVTSAQKNPTAFYLCASDNGVYNEQFFGPGTRLTVL.